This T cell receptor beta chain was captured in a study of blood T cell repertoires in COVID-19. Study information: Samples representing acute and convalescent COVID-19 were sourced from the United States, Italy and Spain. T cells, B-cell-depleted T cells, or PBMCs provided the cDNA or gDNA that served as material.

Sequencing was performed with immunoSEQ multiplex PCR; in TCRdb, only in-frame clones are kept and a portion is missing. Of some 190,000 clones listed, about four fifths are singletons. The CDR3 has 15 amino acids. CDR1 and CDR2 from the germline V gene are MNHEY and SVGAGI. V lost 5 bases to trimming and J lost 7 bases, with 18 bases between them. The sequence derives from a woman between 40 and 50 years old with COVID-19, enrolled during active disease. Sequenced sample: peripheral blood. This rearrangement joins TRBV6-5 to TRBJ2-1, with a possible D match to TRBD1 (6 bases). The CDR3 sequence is CASSPRGTQRNEQFF. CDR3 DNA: TGTGCCAGCAGTCCCCGTGGGACACAACGTAATGAGCAGTTCTTC.